This T cell receptor beta chain emerged from a study of blood T cell repertoires in COVID-19. Overall study context: The origin of the acute and convalescent COVID-19 samples was the United States, Italy and Spain.

The table lists this clone with a count of one. Ages ranged from about 18 to 89 years, with residence in 24 US areas. All recovered Cohort 3 donors got two negative PCRs, got clearance, or saw symptom resolution. Clones were read by immunoSEQ multiplex PCR, and TCRdb kept only the in-frame ones, dropping some. The table records approximately 240,000 clones, just over 90% of them present only once. Germline V CDR1 and CDR2: SGHAT, FQNNGV. The V and J ends lost 5 bases and 3 bases, in that order; junction bases with no gene match: 3. This CDR3 has 13 amino acids. The rearrangement links TRBV11-2 to TRBJ1-2, with 7 nucleotides matching TRBD1. Source material: PBMCs or T cells enriched from blood (not recorded which). The clonotype originates from a woman under 30 who had recovered from COVID-19. The CDR3 region has the DNA TGTGCCAGCAGCCCGGGGACAGACTATGGCTACACCTTC. Residues: CASSPGTDYGYTF.